These 21 T cell receptor beta chains originate from one sample sequenced in a study of CD8 T cells in Susac syndrome. RNA, at about 0.5 to 1 ug, was reverse transcribed with random hexamers. From the immunoSEQ multiplex PCR reads, TCRdb called clonotypes with MiXCR, one entry per CDR3 protein. The sample yields roughly 140,000 distinct CDR3 sequences, nearly 95% seen once. Sequencing used CD8+ T cells from PBMCs. These receptors came from a human donor in good health.

This clonotype occurred once. V is TRBV30 and J is TRBJ2-2; D is ambiguous. Germline loops: CDR1 GTSNPN, CDR2 SVGIG (reference sequence). Trimming took off 1 base at V and 3 bases at J, with 3 bases between the two ends. This CDR3 is 12 amino acids long. The CDR3 sequence: CAWSGDTGELFF. The DNA of the CDR3 is TGTGCCTGGAGTGGGGACACCGGGGAGCTGTTTTTT.

V usage is TRBV14 and J usage is TRBJ1-3; D gene uncertain. From germline, CDR1 is SGHDN and CDR2 FVKESK. CDR3 length: 15 amino acids. Trimming stripped 0 bases from V and 8 bases from J, with 14 bases between. CDR3 sequence reads: CASSQDRASWDTIYF. The CDR3 DNA follows: TGTGCCAGCAGCCAAGATAGGGCATCATGGGACACCATATATTTT.

This chain uses TRBV5-4 with TRBJ2-1; weak D call: TRBD1 (6 bases). The CDR3 runs 13 residues. V lost 8 bases and J lost 8, with 17 bases in between. The germline V gene encodes CDR1 SGHNT and CDR2 YYREEE (reference sequence). CDR3 sequence (DNA): TGTGCCAGTCAACGCTTACAGGGTGATGAGCAGTTCTTC. Protein: CASQRLQGDEQFF.

The count of this clonotype is one. The genes are TRBV20-1 and TRBJ2-7; D might be TRBD2 (5 bases). The CDR3 sequence is 14 residues long. V lost 5 bases to trimming and J lost 2 bases, with 16 bases between them. CDR1 is DFQATT, CDR2 SNEGSKA, per germline (reference sequence). CDR3 in DNA: TGCAGTGCTCAAGAGACGGGATTACCCTACGAGCAGTACTTC. Its protein product is CSAQETGLPYEQYF.

V usage is TRBV14 and J usage is TRBJ2-1; D ambiguous. The CDR3 totals 11 residues. Trimming stripped 0 bases from V and 6 bases from J, with 0 bases between. Germline-derived CDR1 and CDR2 are SGHDN and FVKESK. This chain's CDR3 is CASSQDNEQFF. CDR3 DNA sequence: TGTGCCAGCAGCCAAGACAATGAGCAGTTCTTC.

V gene TRBV7-8 combines with J gene TRBJ2-5; no clear D. The CDR3 spans 14 residues. CDR1 SGHVS and CDR2 FQNEAQ come from the germline V gene. V lost 0 bases and J 7 bases, leaving 12 bases between the germline ends. The CDR3 nucleotides read TGTGCCAGCAGCTTAGCGGGTCCCCGGGTGACCCAGTACTTC. This gives the protein CASSLAGPRVTQYF.

The chain links TRBV19 to TRBJ1-2; D not resolved. This CDR3 spans 12 amino acids. Germline assignment: CDR1 LNHDA and CDR2 SQIVND (reference sequence). Between the trimmed V and J ends, which lost 7 bases and 2 bases, there was a span of 8 bases. The CDR3 protein is CASIGLNYGYTF. Here the CDR3 DNA reads TGTGCCAGTATCGGCCTCAACTATGGCTACACCTTC.

The chain has TRBV7-9 and TRBJ2-5; tentatively, D is TRBD1 (5 bases). Per germline, CDR1 SEHNR and CDR2 FQNEAQ (reference sequence). This CDR3 contains 12 residues. V was clipped by 6 bases and J by 10 bases, with 15 bases between them. This chain's CDR3 is CASSLDKEGQYF. The CDR3 DNA sequence: TGTGCCAGCAGTTTGGACAAGGAAGGCCAGTACTTC.

V gene TRBV6-5 combines with J gene TRBJ1-4; D call uncertain. The germline gives CDR1 MNHEY, CDR2 SVGAGI. This CDR3 spans 13 amino acids. The V and J ends lost 2 bases and 6 bases respectively, with 7 bases between them. The CDR3 sequence: CASSYGLDEKLFF. CDR3 in DNA: TGTGCCAGCAGTTACGGCCTGGATGAAAAACTGTTTTTT.

The J gene is TRBJ2-7, the V gene TRBV29-1; TRBD2 is a possible D gene (6 bases). The CDR3 spans 13 residues. Trimming took off 4 bases at V and 7 bases at J, with 17 bases between the two ends. Germline CDR1 and CDR2: SQVTM and ANQGSEA. CDR3 in amino acids: CSVVGGTPGEQYF. CDR3 bases: TGCAGCGTTGTTGGGGGGACCCCGGGGGAGCAGTACTTC.

This rearrangement joins TRBV30 to TRBJ2-7; 10 nucleotides line up with TRBD1. Germline values: CDR1 GTSNPN, CDR2 SVGIG (reference sequence). The junction had 9 bases not matched to a gene; V was cut back by 2 bases and J by 5 bases. The CDR3 is 15 amino acids. The CDR3: CAWSSPGTGADEQYF. CDR3 bases: TGTGCCTGGAGTTCCCCCGGGACAGGGGCCGACGAGCAGTACTTC.

The genes are TRBV11-2 and TRBJ2-7, with D tentatively TRBD1 (5 bases). The V end lost 3 bases, the J end lost 3 bases, and 9 bases lay between the germline ends. The CDR3 is 13 amino acids. Per the germline V gene, CDR1 is SGHAT and CDR2 is FQNNGV. The CDR3 DNA sequence: TGTGCCAGCAGCTTTAATCAGGGCTACGAGCAGTACTTC. It codes for CASSFNQGYEQYF.

The chain carries TRBV27 and TRBJ2-7; maybe TRBD2 (5 bases). The germline V gene has CDR1 MNHEY and CDR2 SMNVEV (reference sequence). V shed 2 bases and J shed 0 bases, with 8 bases lying between them. CDR3 length: 14 residues. The CDR3 loop reads CASSLIGSSYEQYF. The CDR3 nucleotides read TGTGCCAGCAGTTTAATAGGGAGCTCCTACGAGCAGTACTTC.

The chain is built from TRBV28 and TRBJ2-7; 9 bases align to TRBD1. The CDR3 spans 15 residues. The junction had 8 bases not matched to a gene; V was cut back by 6 bases and J by 2 bases. CDR1 and CDR2 from the germline V gene are MDHEN and SYDVKM. The CDR3 sequence is CASRYLDRGAYEQYF. CDR3 DNA: TGTGCCAGCAGATATCTGGACAGGGGTGCCTACGAGCAGTACTTC.

The chain is built from TRBV27 and TRBJ2-2; D unresolved. CDR1 MNHEY and CDR2 SMNVEV come from the germline V gene (reference sequence). The V end was cut by 5 bases, the J end by 7 bases, with 8 bases between. This CDR3 region has 12 residues. The CDR3 here is CASSPAIGELFF. The DNA for the CDR3 is TGTGCCAGCAGTCCTGCCATCGGGGAGCTGTTTTTT.

The chain has TRBV6-5 and TRBJ1-1, with D tentatively TRBD1 (5 bases). The CDR3 spans 11 residues. CDR1 and CDR2 (germline): MNHEY, SVGAGI. The V gene lost 7 bases and the J gene lost 3 bases, with 6 bases spanning the gap. CDR3 region: CASIQDTEAFF. CDR3 bases: TGTGCCAGCATACAGGACACTGAAGCTTTCTTT.

V gene TRBV5-1 combines with J gene TRBJ2-1, with D possibly TRBD2 on 6 matching bases. There are 11 residues in the CDR3. The germline CDR1 and CDR2 sequences are SGHRS and YFSETQ. Trimming left V 2 bases short and J 11 bases short, with 8 bases between. In DNA form, the CDR3 reads TGCGCCAGCAGCTTTGGGACTCAGCAGTTCTTC. Translation: CASSFGTQQFF.

This rearrangement joins TRBV6-2 or TRBV6-3 to TRBJ2-4; D is unresolved. This CDR3 is built from 16 residues. Germline CDR1 is MNHEY and CDR2 is SVGEGT. V dropped 5 bases and J dropped 2 bases, with 16 bases sitting between them. The CDR3, as DNA: TGTGCCAGCAGTAAGCCTCCCCTGGTTACCAAAAACATTCAGTACTTC. Encoded protein: CASSKPPLVTKNIQYF.

This clonotype has just one count. J is TRBJ2-1 and V is TRBV20-1; 13 bases are a match to TRBD2. CDR1 is DFQATT and CDR2 is SNEGSKA in the germline V gene (reference sequence). The CDR3 spans 17 residues. V shed 5 bases, J shed 0 bases, and the junction held 7 bases outside the gene matches. The CDR3 sequence: CSAEGTSGKSSYNEQFF. DNA of the CDR3: TGCAGTGCTGAAGGGACTAGCGGGAAAAGCTCCTACAATGAGCAGTTCTTC.

This clonotype was recorded only once. The gene calls are TRBV4-3 and TRBJ1-1, with D maybe TRBD1 (5 bases). V dropped 0 bases and J dropped 3 bases, with 11 bases sitting between them. Germline V gives CDR1 LGHNA, CDR2 YSLEER. The CDR3 runs 15 residues. The CDR3 sequence is CASSQDWTTDTEAFF. CDR3 bases: TGCGCCAGCAGCCAAGATTGGACAACCGACACTGAAGCTTTCTTT.

CDR3 DNA: TGTGCCAGTAGTTCCCGGGCAGGGGCCTACAATGAGCAGTTCTTC. It translates to CASSSRAGAYNEQFF. The V and J genes are TRBV19 and TRBJ2-1; a possible D gene is TRBD1 (6 bases). The CDR3 is 15 residues long. Between the trimmed V and J ends, which lost 5 bases and 2 bases, there was a span of 13 bases. Germline CDR1 and CDR2: LNHDA and SQIVND (reference sequence).